These 32 T cell receptor beta chains share one sample of origin, sequenced in a study of blood T cell repertoires in COVID-19. TCRdb keeps only in-frame clones here, not all; method: immunoSEQ multiplex PCR. The sample shows approximately 230,000 clones, 88% of them seen only once. The sample consisted of PBMCs or T cells enriched from blood (not recorded which). These TCRs come from a woman in her forties or fifties with acute COVID-19.

This clone is a singleton in its sample. CDR3 nucleotide sequence: TGTGCCTGGAGGAGTCCCCGAGTAGCGGGAGACAGGAATGAGCAGTTCTTC. Translated: CAWRSPRVAGDRNEQFF. The chain carries TRBV30 and TRBJ2-1; 9 bases fit TRBD2. Per the germline V gene, CDR1 is GTSNPN and CDR2 is SVGIG (reference sequence). CDR3 size: 17 residues. Trimming cost V 3 bases and J 7 bases; bases outside gene matches: 16.

The rearrangement links TRBV14 to TRBJ2-7; D is perhaps TRBD1 (5 bases). The germline V gene has CDR1 SGHDN and CDR2 FVKESK. The CDR3 spans 17 residues. V was shortened by 3 bases and J by 0 bases, with 18 bases between the two germline ends. CDR3 in DNA: TGTGCCAGCAGCCAGACTCCAGGGTTTTGGAGCTCCTACGAGCAGTACTTC. Protein: CASSQTPGFWSSYEQYF. The full variable domain, in which reference TRBV14 and TRBJ2-7 provide the parts outside the CDR3, is EAGVTQFPSHSVIEKGQTVTLRCDPISGHDNLYWYRRVMGKEIKFLLHFVKESKQDESGMPNNRFLAERTGGTYSTLKVQPAELEDSGVYFCASSQTPGFWSSYEQYFGPGTRLTVT.

This clone came up once. This chain joins TRBV9 and TRBJ1-3; no clear D gene. The CDR3 runs to 16 residues. Trimming shortened V by 0 bases and J by 0 bases, and 10 bases separated the two germline ends. Per the germline V gene, CDR1 is SGDLS and CDR2 is YYNGEE. The CDR3 DNA reads TGTGCCAGCAGCGTAGGAGACACGAGCTCTGGAAACACCATATATTTT. Translating gives CASSVGDTSSGNTIYF.

This clone was recorded only once. The chain's CDR3 is CASRGTGDYEQYF. CDR3 DNA sequence: TGTGCCAGCCGAGGAACAGGGGACTACGAGCAGTACTTC. This chain links TRBV27 with TRBJ2-7, with 7 nucleotides matching TRBD1. This CDR3 region has 13 residues. The J segment lost 3 bases and the V segment lost 8 bases, leaving 7 bases of the junction unmatched. Per germline, CDR1 MNHEY and CDR2 SMNVEV (reference sequence).

This clone was detected a few times. V gene TRBV20-1 combines with J gene TRBJ1-1; 8 bases are shared with TRBD1. The CDR3 has 11 amino acids. Germline V CDR1 and CDR2: DFQATT, SNEGSKA (reference sequence). Trimming at V came to 5 bases and at J to 10 bases, leaving 6 bases not matched to a gene. This CDR3 reads CSAPTGGRAFF. Written as DNA, the CDR3 is TGCAGTGCTCCCACAGGGGGGCGAGCTTTCTTT.

The chain uses TRBV25-1 and TRBJ2-3; tentatively, D is TRBD2 (5 bases). CDR3 size: 13 residues. Germline assignment: CDR1 MGHDK and CDR2 SYGVNS. The V end lost 5 bases, the J end lost 3 bases, and 9 bases lay between the germline ends. This CDR3 is CASSQQRTDTQYF. Written as DNA, the CDR3 is TGTGCCAGCAGTCAGCAGCGGACAGATACGCAGTATTTT.

The rearrangement uses TRBV10-3 and TRBJ1-1; the D gene is possibly TRBD1 (5 bases). V dropped 3 bases and J dropped 5 bases, with 10 bases sitting between them. This CDR3 has 13 amino acids. The germline gives CDR1 ENHRY, CDR2 SYGVKD. This chain's CDR3 is CAISDREDTEAFF. The CDR3 nucleotides are TGTGCCATCAGTGACAGGGAAGATACTGAAGCTTTCTTT.

The J gene is TRBJ2-7, the V gene TRBV2; TRBD1 aligns across 9 bases. The CDR3 sequence is 14 residues long. Germline V lookup: CDR1 SNHLY, CDR2 FYNNEI. The junction had 8 bases not matched to a gene; V was cut back by 8 bases and J by 3 bases. DNA for the CDR3: TGTGCCAGCCTTGACGGGACAGGGCTCTACGAGCAGTACTTC. Encoded protein: CASLDGTGLYEQYF.

The chain employs TRBV28 and TRBJ1-2, with 12 bases fitting TRBD1. Germline V lookup: CDR1 MDHEN, CDR2 SYDVKM. V lost 5 bases and J lost 4; bases outside the gene matches: 5. The CDR3 has 15 amino acids. This chain's CDR3 is CASSKAGQGAYGYTF. The DNA of the CDR3 is TGTGCCAGCAGTAAAGCGGGACAGGGGGCCTATGGCTACACCTTC.

This chain links TRBV28 with TRBJ1-2, with 7 bases lining up with TRBD1. The V and J ends lost 2 bases and 5 bases, in that order; junction bases with no gene match: 14. Germline CDR1 MDHEN, CDR2 SYDVKM. The CDR3 has 17 amino acids. The CDR3 DNA reads TGTGCCAGCAGTTTACCTGGGACAGAGGGATCCAATTATGGCTACACCTTC. This translates into CASSLPGTEGSNYGYTF.

The V call is TRBV29-1, the J call TRBJ1-1; TRBD1 matches 9 bases. The germline V gene encodes CDR1 SQVTM and CDR2 ANQGSEA. CDR3 length: 16 amino acids. The trim removed 5 bases at V and 4 bases at J, leaving 14 bases unmatched. The CDR3 sequence is CSVPGGTGLRTTEAFF. The CDR3 bases are TGCAGCGTTCCTGGAGGGACAGGGCTTCGAACCACTGAAGCTTTCTTT.

The rearrangement joins TRBV7-3 to TRBJ2-1; 8 positions match TRBD1. V was pared by 2 bases and J by 7 bases, with 4 bases of the junction left unmatched. This CDR3 contains 14 residues. CDR1 SGHTA and CDR2 FQGTGA come from the germline V gene. The CDR3 loop reads CASSLATGVNEQFF. The CDR3 DNA reads TGTGCCAGCAGCTTAGCGACAGGGGTAAATGAGCAGTTCTTC.

The chain links TRBV4-3 to TRBJ2-1; the match to TRBD2 covers 9 bases. Germline V CDR1 and CDR2: LGHNA, YSLEER. Trimming removed 0 bases from V and 2 bases from J; junction bases left unmatched: 5. CDR3 length: 17 amino acids. CDR3 bases: TGCGCCAGCAGCCAAGAAGTGGCGGGAGGGCCCTACAATGAGCAGTTCTTC. Translating it yields CASSQEVAGGPYNEQFF.

The gene calls are TRBV9 and TRBJ2-1; D perhaps matches TRBD2 (5 bases). The CDR3 runs to 17 residues. V shed 2 bases and J shed 6 bases, with 21 bases lying between them. Germline CDR1 and CDR2: SGDLS and YYNGEE. The CDR3 bases are TGTGCCAGCAGCGTTAGTAGCCGTGGGAGTCGGGGCAATGAGCAGTTCTTC. It specifies CASSVSSRGSRGNEQFF.

V gene TRBV4-1 combines with J gene TRBJ2-7; the match to TRBD2 covers 13 bases. Germline CDR1 MGHRA, CDR2 YSYEKL. Trimming removed 3 bases from V and 4 bases from J; junction bases left unmatched: 9. The CDR3 runs to 17 residues. The CDR3 DNA reads TGCGCCAGCAGCCAGGCCCAGACTAGCGGGAGGCCTTACGAGCAGTACTTC. Its translation is CASSQAQTSGRPYEQYF.

The rearrangement uses TRBV29-1 and TRBJ2-1; D is perhaps TRBD1 (6 bases). The germline V gene has CDR1 SQVTM and CDR2 ANQGSEA. There are 15 residues in the CDR3. The V and J ends lost 6 bases and 0 bases respectively, with 15 bases between them. In nucleotides, the CDR3 is TGCAGCGTAGCAGGGGCAGAGAGCTCCTACAATGAGCAGTTCTTC. Amino acids: CSVAGAESSYNEQFF.

V is TRBV28 and J is TRBJ2-1, with 9 bases matching TRBD1. Germline trimming cut 2 bases from V and 4 bases from J; bases unmatched to any gene: 6. CDR3 length: 16 amino acids. Per germline, CDR1 MDHEN and CDR2 SYDVKM. CDR3 DNA: TGTGCCAGCAGTTTAAGGACAGGGGTCTTATACAATGAGCAGTTCTTC. Translation gives CASSLRTGVLYNEQFF.

The chain couples TRBV18 to TRBJ1-1, with 8 bases that match TRBD1. The V and J ends lost 6 bases and 6 bases, in that order; junction bases with no gene match: 9. This CDR3 has 14 amino acids. Germline loops: CDR1 KGHSH, CDR2 LQKENI. This CDR3 reads CASSIDRGRAEAFF. The CDR3 coding sequence is TGTGCCAGCTCCATTGACAGGGGTAGGGCTGAAGCTTTCTTT. The full variable domain, with the rest looked up from reference TRBV18 and TRBJ1-1, is NAGVMQNPRHLVRRRGQEARLRCSPMKGHSHVYWYRQLPEEGLKFMVYLQKENIIDESGMPKERFSAEFPKEGPSILRIQQVVRGDSAAYFCASSIDRGRAEAFFGQGTRLTVV.

The chain combines TRBV6-2 or TRBV6-3 with TRBJ2-3, with a possible D match to TRBD2 (6 bases). This CDR3 is built from 21 residues. Germline CDR1 and CDR2: MNHEY and SVGEGT. V lost 2 bases to trimming and J lost 0 bases, with 27 bases between them. CDR3 in DNA: TGTGCCAGCAGTTACCCACGATTAAGTCGAGGGCGGGGTGCTAGCACAGATACGCAGTATTTT. Translation: CASSYPRLSRGRGASTDTQYF.

The chain is built from TRBV7-2 and TRBJ2-6, with a tentative D call TRBD1 (6 bases). V lost 2 bases, J lost 1 base, and 9 bases lay in between. There are 16 residues in the CDR3. In germline, CDR1 is SGHTA, CDR2 FQGNSA. Here the CDR3 DNA reads TGTGCCAGCAGCTTACTCGGGACATCTGGGGCCAACGTCCTGACTTTC. Its translation is CASSLLGTSGANVLTF.

The rearrangement joins TRBV28 to TRBJ1-5, with unresolved D. CDR3 length: 14 amino acids. V was clipped by 2 bases and J by 4 bases, with 9 bases between them. CDR1 is MDHEN and CDR2 is SYDVKM in the germline V gene. The CDR3: CASSLHAGNQPQHF. For the CDR3, the DNA is TGTGCCAGCAGTTTACATGCAGGTAATCAGCCCCAGCATTTT.

CDR3 in DNA: TGCGCCAGCAGTGGCCGCATGACAGGTCCTAATGAAAAACTGTTTTTT. It yields the protein CASSGRMTGPNEKLFF. This chain connects TRBV10-1 to TRBJ1-4; D might be TRBD1 (6 bases). The length of the CDR3 is 16 residues. CDR1 and CDR2 (germline): WNHNN, SYGVQD (reference sequence). The V end lost 4 bases, the J end lost 3 bases, and 15 bases lay between the germline ends.

The count of this clone is one. The V call is TRBV9, the J call TRBJ1-2; D is undetermined. Per germline, CDR1 SGDLS and CDR2 YYNGEE. Trimming removed 2 bases at V and 0 bases at J, with 8 bases between. This CDR3 contains 14 residues. CDR3 coding DNA: TGTGCCAGCAGCGTTAGAGGGACTAACTATGGCTACACCTTC. Residues: CASSVRGTNYGYTF.

The rearrangement links TRBV28 to TRBJ1-1, with D possibly being TRBD1 (6 bases). CDR3 length: 17 amino acids. The V end was cut by 4 bases, the J end by 2 bases, with 20 bases between. Germline assignment: CDR1 MDHEN and CDR2 SYDVKM. CDR3 in DNA: TGTGCCAGCAGTTCACAGGGTGTTTCGGGGAGTAACACTGAAGCTTTCTTT. Its translation is CASSSQGVSGSNTEAFF.

V and J are TRBV27 and TRBJ2-7, with D perhaps TRBD1 (6 bases). The CDR3 spans 14 residues. V was cut by 4 bases and J by 2 bases, with 12 bases left in between. Germline CDR1 and CDR2: MNHEY and SMNVEV (reference sequence). The CDR3 bases are TGTGCCAGCAGTTCAGGGGAAGGAACCTACGAGCAGTACTTC. Protein product: CASSSGEGTYEQYF.

V and J are TRBV11-2 and TRBJ2-1; tentative D call: TRBD2 (5 bases). Germline V gene lookup returns CDR1 SGHAT and CDR2 FQNNGV. The CDR3 extends over 17 amino acids. Trimming shortened V by 0 bases and J by 7 bases, and 19 bases separated the two germline ends. This CDR3 is CASSLDQNREGGNEQFF. The CDR3 DNA is TGTGCCAGCAGCTTAGATCAGAATAGGGAAGGAGGAAATGAGCAGTTCTTC.

The count of this clone is one. V is TRBV3-1 (or the pseudogene TRBV3-2) and J is TRBJ2-1; D remains unclear. Germline V lookup: CDR1 LGHDT, CDR2 YNNKEL (reference sequence). V was clipped by 7 bases and J by 0 bases, with 16 bases between them. This CDR3 spans 16 amino acids. CDR3 DNA: TGTGCCAGCAAGCGTAGCCCCACGAGCTCCTACAATGAGCAGTTCTTC. It yields the protein CASKRSPTSSYNEQFF.

The chain employs TRBV21-1 and TRBJ2-1; the DNA was not compared with TRBD2, the D call given in the table. TRBV21-1 is termed a pseudogene. The CDR3 covers 21 residues. The DNA for the CDR3 is TGTGCCAGCAGCAAAGTGGGACTTCGAGGACTAGCGGGGTACCCTATATATGAGCAGTTCTTC. Encoded protein: CASSKVGLRGLAGYPIYEQFF.

The chain couples TRBV28 to TRBJ1-1; D remains ambiguous. Germline CDR1 is MDHEN and CDR2 is SYDVKM. V was clipped by 6 bases and J by 1 base, with 9 bases between them. CDR3 length equals 13 residues. CDR3 nucleotides: TGTGCCAGCAGGTATACGGGGAACACTGAAGCTTTCTTT. Amino acid sequence: CASRYTGNTEAFF. The entire variable domain, with the rest obtained from reference TRBV28 and TRBJ1-1, is as follows: DVKVTQSSRYLVKRTGEKVFLECVQDMDHENMFWYRQDPGLGLRLIYFSYDVKMKEKGDIPEGYSVSREKKERFSLILESASTNQTSMYLCASRYTGNTEAFFGQGTRLTVV.

This clone was seen a handful of times. The CDR3 loop reads CASSFVAVASDSYNEQFF. CDR3 bases: TGTGCCAGCAGCTTTGTCGCGGTGGCTAGCGACTCCTACAATGAGCAGTTCTTC. V usage is TRBV11-2 and J usage is TRBJ2-1; tentative D call: TRBD2 (6 bases). Trimming left V 3 bases short and J 0 bases short, with 18 bases between. The length of the CDR3 is 18 residues. The germline CDR1 and CDR2 sequences are SGHAT and FQNNGV.

The chain couples TRBV3-1 (or the pseudogene TRBV3-2) to TRBJ2-7; 11 nucleotides agree with TRBD2. Germline trimming cut 0 bases from V and 4 bases from J; bases unmatched to any gene: 11. Germline V gene data show CDR1 as LGHDT and CDR2 as YNNKEL (reference sequence). The CDR3 is 18 residues long. The CDR3 reads CASSQDLWLAGGEYEQYF. CDR3 DNA: TGTGCCAGCAGCCAAGATTTATGGCTAGCGGGAGGCGAATACGAGCAGTACTTC.

This clone was counted between two and nine times. The chain combines TRBV6-6 with TRBJ2-1; TRBD2 aligns across 12 bases. V lost 5 bases and J lost 1; bases outside the gene matches: 3. CDR1 and CDR2 from the germline V gene are MNHNY and SVGAGI (reference sequence). This CDR3 has 16 residues. The CDR3 nucleotides are TGTGCCAGCAGTCGACTAGCGGGAGAATCCTACAATGAGCAGTTCTTC. Amino acids: CASSRLAGESYNEQFF.